One sample yielded the 24 T cell receptor beta chains listed below, sequenced in a study of shared clonotypes between healthy human individuals. Using immunoSEQ multiplex PCR, the repertoire was profiled, and TCRdb retains in-frame clones only, with some absent. The profile shows 2 million to 2.5 million clones, around 93% of them singletons. In the naive CD8 group, cells lacked CD45RO and were positively selected for CCR7, so terminally differentiated effector memory CD45RA+ cells were left out. What was sequenced was naive CD8+ T cells from PBMCs. The origin of the receptors is a man younger than 35 in good health. Some clones in this sample may be carry-over from other donors' samples.

The J gene is TRBJ2-2, the V gene TRBV4-3; D is ambiguous. The CDR3 extends over 17 amino acids. The V and J ends lost 0 bases and 0 bases respectively, with 11 bases between them. The germline V gene has CDR1 LGHNA and CDR2 YSLEER. CDR3 DNA sequence: TGCGCCAGCAGCCAAGATTTACGGCGAGCGAACACCGGGGAGCTGTTTTTT. Protein product: CASSQDLRRANTGELFF.

This clone was detected only once. The V gene is TRBV11-2, the J gene TRBJ2-6, with D perhaps matching TRBD2 (5 bases). Deletions cut 3 bases from V and 0 bases from J, with 9 bases between. The germline V gene has CDR1 SGHAT and CDR2 FQNNGV. The CDR3 spans 16 residues. The CDR3 DNA reads TGTGCCAGCAGCTTTGTGGGGAGCTCTGGGGCCAACGTCCTGACTTTC. This translates into CASSFVGSSGANVLTF.

The CDR3 spells CASTLSRAGGNYEQYF. The CDR3 bases are TGTGCCAGCACCCTCTCTCGGGCGGGAGGGAACTACGAGCAGTACTTC. The chain employs TRBV27 and TRBJ2-7; 9 bases map to TRBD2. The ends lost 7 bases at V and 3 bases at J; junction bases unmatched: 13. The CDR3 is 16 residues long. Germline CDR1 reads MNHEY; CDR2 reads SMNVEV (reference sequence).

The V and J genes are TRBV28 and TRBJ2-5; D may be TRBD2 (5 bases). Trimming removed 3 bases at V and 10 bases at J, with 18 bases between. CDR1 and CDR2 from the germline V gene are MDHEN and SYDVKM. CDR3 length: 14 amino acids. DNA of the CDR3: TGTGCCAGCAGTTTGGTTTTCGGCCAGGAGGTCCAGTACTTC. Encoded protein: CASSLVFGQEVQYF.

This chain links TRBV6-5 with TRBJ2-1, with D unclear. Germline V gene lookup returns CDR1 MNHEY and CDR2 SVGAGI. The CDR3 loop spans 10 amino acids. V lost 8 bases and J lost 5, with 4 bases in between. The CDR3: CASGNNEQFF. CDR3 sequence (DNA): TGTGCCAGCGGTAACAATGAGCAGTTCTTC.

The V call is TRBV13, the J call TRBJ2-7; D perhaps matches TRBD1 (5 bases). The CDR3 totals 14 residues. Trimming stripped 4 bases from V and 0 bases from J, with 10 bases between. Per the germline V gene, CDR1 is PRHDT and CDR2 is FYEKMQ (reference sequence). The CDR3 DNA follows: TGTGCCAGCAGCTCCGACAGAGACTCCTACGAGCAGTACTTC. This sequence encodes CASSSDRDSYEQYF.

The CDR3 sequence: CASSHTSGTGELFF. Here the CDR3 DNA reads TGCGCCAGCAGCCACACTAGCGGCACCGGGGAGCTGTTTTTT. The chain links TRBV4-3 to TRBJ2-2; 8 positions match TRBD2. The ends lost 3 bases at V and 4 bases at J; junction bases unmatched: 1. This CDR3 comprises 14 residues. Germline CDR1 and CDR2: LGHNA and YSLEER.

This clone was seen only once. The chain recombines TRBV7-8 with TRBJ2-7; D uncertain. The ends were cut back, 5 bases at V and 5 bases at J, with 13 bases in the middle. The CDR3 spans 13 residues. Germline CDR1 and CDR2: SGHVS and FQNEAQ. The CDR3 protein is CASSAARYDEQYF. Written as DNA, the CDR3 is TGTGCCAGCAGCGCCGCCAGGTACGACGAGCAGTACTTC.

The gene calls are TRBV7-8 and TRBJ1-3, with D unclear. The germline V gene encodes CDR1 SGHVS and CDR2 FQNEAQ. V was cut by 0 bases and J by 1 base, with 4 bases left in between. This CDR3 has 14 residues. Here the CDR3 reads CASSLAHSGNTIYF. The CDR3 DNA reads as TGTGCCAGCAGCTTAGCGCATTCTGGAAACACCATATATTTT.

The J gene is TRBJ2-1, the V gene TRBV7-9; D unresolved. Germline V CDR1 and CDR2: SEHNR, FQNEAQ (reference sequence). This CDR3 has 16 residues. V was trimmed by 5 bases and J by 7 bases, leaving 21 bases between them. CDR3 sequence reads: CASSHGVGNMRNEQFF. CDR3 DNA: TGTGCCAGCAGCCACGGCGTGGGTAATATGAGGAATGAGCAGTTCTTC.

The chain recombines TRBV13 with TRBJ2-5; TRBD2 matches 10 bases. CDR1 and CDR2 from the germline V gene are PRHDT and FYEKMQ (reference sequence). V lost 0 bases and J lost 6; bases outside the gene matches: 7. The CDR3 totals 16 residues. The CDR3: CASSLGRLAGVQTQYF. CDR3 sequence (DNA): TGTGCCAGCAGCTTAGGAAGGCTAGCGGGAGTACAGACCCAGTACTTC.

The chain employs TRBV11-2 and TRBJ2-7; unclear D gene. The CDR3 length is 11 residues. Germline CDR1 SGHAT, CDR2 FQNNGV. V dropped 5 bases and J dropped 9 bases, with 11 bases sitting between them. The chain's CDR3 is CASSNPWGQYF. The CDR3 DNA reads TGTGCCAGCAGCAATCCCTGGGGGCAGTACTTC.

The J gene is TRBJ2-5, the V gene TRBV6-5, with D possibly TRBD1 on 6 matching bases. The germline CDR1 and CDR2 sequences are MNHEY and SVGAGI. Trimming removed 4 bases from V and 4 bases from J, with 10 bases in between. The CDR3 runs to 13 residues. The chain's CDR3 is CASSFGGSETQYF. CDR3 in DNA: TGTGCCAGCAGTTTTGGGGGCTCAGAGACCCAGTACTTC.

CDR3 protein: CASSKDMNTEAFF. Here the CDR3 DNA reads TGTGCCAGCAGCAAAGACATGAACACTGAAGCTTTCTTT. This sequence joins TRBV5-6 and TRBJ1-1, with D hard to call. Looked up from germline, CDR1 is SGHDT and CDR2 is YYEEEE. The V end was cut by 4 bases, the J end by 0 bases, with 7 bases between. The CDR3 length is 13 residues.

In its sample, this clone was seen once. The V and J genes are TRBV9 and TRBJ2-2; D gene ambiguous. CDR1 SGDLS and CDR2 YYNGEE come from the germline V gene. The germline V and J ends were trimmed by 3 bases and 4 bases, with 10 bases remaining between them. The CDR3 is 14 amino acids. CDR3 loop: CASSAGRSTGELFF. The CDR3 coding sequence is TGTGCCAGCAGCGCCGGGCGGAGCACCGGGGAGCTGTTTTTT.

The CDR3 spells CASSYTPYSNQPQHF. The CDR3 DNA sequence: TGTGCCAGCAGCTACACACCTTATAGCAATCAGCCCCAGCATTTT. V and J are TRBV5-8 and TRBJ1-5; no definite D call. Deletions cut 3 bases from V and 0 bases from J, with 10 bases between. The CDR3 consists of 15 residues. Germline CDR1 reads SGHTS; CDR2 reads YDEGEE.

The V call is TRBV5-1, the J call TRBJ2-7; 8 positions agree with TRBD2. This CDR3 is 15 amino acids long. The germline V gene encodes CDR1 SGHRS and CDR2 YFSETQ. Trimming cost V 2 bases and J 3 bases; bases outside gene matches: 7. CDR3 coding DNA: TGCGCCAGCAGCTTATCGGCGAGCGGGAGCTACGAGCAGTACTTC. This codes for CASSLSASGSYEQYF.

The chain recombines TRBV11-1 with TRBJ2-1; no clear D. V shed 5 bases and J shed 10 bases, with 18 bases lying between them. CDR3 length: 14 residues. Germline CDR1 is SGHAT and CDR2 is FQDESV (reference sequence). In DNA, the CDR3 is TGTGCCAGCAGCCCGGGTCCCACGACCGGCGAGCAGTTCTTC. Translation gives CASSPGPTTGEQFF.

The chain carries TRBV27 and TRBJ2-7; D perhaps matches TRBD2 (6 bases). CDR1 is MNHEY, CDR2 SMNVEV, per germline (reference sequence). V was cut by 6 bases and J by 5 bases, with 17 bases left in between. The CDR3 loop spans 14 amino acids. The DNA for the CDR3 is TGTGCCAGCAGCCCTGGGGGGAGCTTCCACGAGCAGTACTTC. This codes for CASSPGGSFHEQYF.

This clone was counted once. The chain recombines TRBV29-1 with TRBJ1-3, with 8 bases lining up with TRBD1. This CDR3 spans 15 amino acids. Germline values: CDR1 SQVTM, CDR2 ANQGSEA. V was clipped by 6 bases and J by 2 bases; unmatched bases: 9. The CDR3 DNA sequence: TGCAGCGTGGATTCAGGGGGCTATACTGGAAACACCATATATTTT. Its translation is CSVDSGGYTGNTIYF.

The rearrangement uses TRBV2 and TRBJ1-5, with a weak D call TRBD1 (5 bases). The germline V and J ends were trimmed by 6 bases and 0 bases, with 12 bases remaining between them. The germline gives CDR1 SNHLY, CDR2 FYNNEI. The CDR3 loop spans 15 amino acids. The CDR3 is CASSDGTYSNQPQHF. The CDR3 nucleotides are TGTGCCAGCAGCGATGGGACTTATAGCAATCAGCCCCAGCATTTT. Complete variable domain (other parts from reference TRBV2 and TRBJ1-5): EPEVTQTPSHQVTQMGQEVILRCVPISNHLYFYWYRQILGQKVEFLVSFYNNEISEKSEIFDDQFSVERPDGSNFTLKIRSTKLEDSAMYFCASSDGTYSNQPQHFGDGTRLSIL.

As for this clone: At the DNA level, this CDR3 is encoded by other sequences in the same sample as well. The rearrangement links TRBV9 to TRBJ1-3, with D uncertain. The V and J ends lost 4 bases and 4 bases respectively, with 3 bases between them. Looked up from germline, CDR1 is SGDLS and CDR2 is YYNGEE. CDR3 size: 11 residues. DNA for the CDR3: TGTGCCAGCAGCCGGGGAAACACCATATATTTT. Translating it yields CASSRGNTIYF. The variable domain in full, completed from reference TRBV9 and TRBJ1-3, reads DSGVTQTPKHLITATGQRVTLRCSPRSGDLSVYWYQQSLDQGLQFLIQYYNGEERAKGNILERFSAQQFPDLHSELNLSSLELGDSALYFCASSRGNTIYFGEGSWLTVV.

The sample holds one count of this clone. The V and J genes are TRBV9 and TRBJ2-7; 10 bases match TRBD1. Trimming cost V 3 bases and J 4 bases; bases outside gene matches: 10. This CDR3 has 16 amino acids. Germline loops: CDR1 SGDLS, CDR2 YYNGEE. CDR3 in amino acids: CASSAGPGQGLYEQYF. The CDR3 DNA reads as TGTGCCAGCAGCGCGGGACCGGGACAGGGGTTATACGAGCAGTACTTC.

The chain joins TRBV14 to TRBJ2-7; 7 bases fit TRBD2. CDR1 SGHDN and CDR2 FVKESK come from the germline V gene. This CDR3 contains 16 residues. After removal of 4 bases from V and 4 bases from J, the junction contained 13 bases not matched to a gene. For the CDR3, the DNA is TGTGCCAGCAGCCTAGGGAGCGGGACCCCGAATTACGAGCAGTACTTC. It codes for CASSLGSGTPNYEQYF. The full variable domain, with the rest looked up from reference TRBV14 and TRBJ2-7, is EAGVTQFPSHSVIEKGQTVTLRCDPISGHDNLYWYRRVMGKEIKFLLHFVKESKQDESGMPNNRFLAERTGGTYSTLKVQPAELEDSGVYFCASSLGSGTPNYEQYFGPGTRLTVT.